This entry lists 15 T cell receptor beta chains sequenced from one sample in a study of radiation and T cells in renal cell carcinoma. Clones were read by immunoSEQ multiplex PCR, and TCRdb kept only the in-frame ones, dropping some. The profile covers about 170,000 clones, with 88% appearing a single time and approximately 10% taken by the ten largest. Time point of the sample: blood 4 weeks post-SBRT, at nephrectomy. The treatment was: 15 Gy SBRT to primary tumor, nephrectomy 4 weeks later. Here the sequenced sample was blood, taken from a patient whose treatment included radiotherapy and nephrectomy. The source is a woman aged 50 to 65 with renal cell carcinoma.

This chain's CDR3 is CASSLGPTRVNEKLFF. The CDR3 DNA sequence: TGTGCCAGTAGTCTCGGACCGACCCGTGTTAATGAAAAACTGTTTTTT. This chain uses TRBV19 with TRBJ1-4, with D unclear. In germline, CDR1 is LNHDA, CDR2 SQIVND (reference sequence). Trimming left V 5 bases short and J 4 bases short, with 17 bases between. The CDR3 is 16 residues long.

The chain joins TRBV28 to TRBJ1-1; no clear D. V lost 5 bases and J lost 10, with 14 bases in between. The germline CDR1 and CDR2 sequences are MDHEN and SYDVKM. There are 12 residues in the CDR3. The CDR3 reads CASSAPPVAAFF. The CDR3 nucleotides read TGTGCCAGCAGTGCTCCGCCGGTCGCAGCTTTCTTT.

The chain has TRBV4-2 and TRBJ1-6; 10 bases are shared with TRBD1. CDR1 is LGHNA and CDR2 is YNFKEQ in the germline V gene. The CDR3 runs 15 residues. J lost 5 bases, V lost 4 bases, and 2 bases had no gene match. This CDR3 is CASSPGQGDNSPLHF. In DNA, the CDR3 is TGTGCCAGCAGCCCTGGACAGGGGGATAATTCACCCCTCCACTTT.

As DNA, the CDR3 is TGTGCCGGGGGTGCGGGGGCCAACGTCCTGACTTTC. This sequence encodes CAGGAGANVLTF. This rearrangement joins TRBV6-6 to TRBJ2-6, with D tentatively TRBD1 or TRBD2 (5 bases each). The CDR3 is made up of 12 amino acids. Per the germline V gene, CDR1 is MNHNY and CDR2 is SVGAGI (reference sequence). The V end lost 11 bases, the J end lost 4 bases, and 9 bases lay between the germline ends.

The chain carries TRBV5-5 and TRBJ2-4; no clear D. V lost 2 bases to trimming and J lost 0 bases, with 6 bases between them. The CDR3 runs 14 residues. CDR1 SGHKS and CDR2 YYEKEE come from the germline V gene (reference sequence). The CDR3 DNA follows: TGTGCCAGCAGCTTAGGTCTAGCCAAAAACATTCAGTACTTC. It encodes CASSLGLAKNIQYF.

This rearrangement joins TRBV7-2 to TRBJ1-6; no firm D call. Germline CDR1 SGHTA, CDR2 FQGNSA. The ends were cut back, 1 base at V and 7 bases at J, with 5 bases in the middle. The CDR3 length is 13 residues. DNA of the CDR3: TGTGCCAGCAGCTTAGACCGAAATTCACCCCTCCACTTT. Protein product: CASSLDRNSPLHF.

The rearrangement uses TRBV7-9 and TRBJ1-1; 7 bases fit TRBD1. Per germline, CDR1 SEHNR and CDR2 FQNEAQ (reference sequence). With 1 base clipped from V and 5 bases from J, the junction kept 16 bases outside the gene matches. The CDR3 consists of 18 residues. In DNA form, the CDR3 reads TGTGCCAGCAGCTTAGACGGGGTGGGAGGGGGCGGATGGACTGAAGCTTTCTTT. It encodes CASSLDGVGGGGWTEAFF.

The CDR3 coding sequence is TGTGCCAGCAGCCTGGGCATTGGGGCAGGTTCTCTAGCCGGCTACACCTTC. Its protein product is CASSLGIGAGSLAGYTF. The chain employs TRBV7-2 and TRBJ1-2, with D tentatively TRBD1 (5 bases). CDR1 is SGHTA, CDR2 FQGNSA, per germline. This CDR3 region has 17 residues. V shed 5 bases and J shed 8 bases, with 27 bases lying between them. The full variable domain, rest sourced from reference TRBV7-2 and TRBJ1-2, is GAGVSQSPSNKVTEKGKDVELRCDPISGHTALYWYRQSLGQGLEFLIYFQGNSAPDKSGLPSDRFSAERTGGSVSTLTIQRTQQEDSAVYLCASSLGIGAGSLAGYTFGSGTRLTVV.

V is TRBV6-5 and J is TRBJ2-7; D gene unclear. Deletions cut 9 bases from V and 2 bases from J, with 17 bases between. There are 14 residues in the CDR3. Per germline, CDR1 MNHEY and CDR2 SVGAGI. DNA of the CDR3: TGTGCCAGTCGCGCGCCCCGTTATCCCTACGAGCAGTACTTC. It encodes CASRAPRYPYEQYF.

The chain joins TRBV6-5 to TRBJ1-3; D is unclear. Trimming took 8 bases from V and 3 from J, leaving 11 bases between them. Germline lookup yields CDR1 MNHEY and CDR2 SVGAGI. The CDR3 length is 13 residues. The CDR3 nucleotides read TGTGCCAGCGGGAACAGCGGTGGAAACACCATATATTTT. Translated, it gives CASGNSGGNTIYF.

This chain connects TRBV4-3 to TRBJ2-1; the D gene is possibly TRBD2 (6 bases). V was trimmed by 0 bases and J by 3 bases, leaving 15 bases between them. The CDR3 extends over 17 amino acids. Per the germline V gene, CDR1 is LGHNA and CDR2 is YSLEER. CDR3 sequence: CASSQDRAGSYYNEQFF. The CDR3 coding sequence is TGCGCCAGCAGCCAAGATAGGGCGGGGTCATACTACAATGAGCAGTTCTTC.

The chain employs TRBV7-9 and TRBJ2-6; D possibly matches TRBD1 or TRBD2 (5 bases each). This CDR3 spans 14 amino acids. The germline CDR1 and CDR2 sequences are SEHNR and FQNEAQ (reference sequence). V was cut by 3 bases and J by 2 bases, with 5 bases left in between. The CDR3 loop is CASSLGAGANVLTF. CDR3 sequence (DNA): TGTGCCAGCAGCTTGGGGGCTGGGGCCAACGTCCTGACTTTC.

V is TRBV6-5 and J is TRBJ1-2; 9 positions match TRBD1. With V trimmed by 6 bases and J by 8 bases, 13 bases remained unmatched. The CDR3 sequence is 15 residues long. Germline V gene data show CDR1 as MNHEY and CDR2 as SVGAGI. CDR3 DNA: TGTGCCAGCAGCGCCCCGTCGGACAGGGGTTCGGGCTACACCTTC. As protein: CASSAPSDRGSGYTF.

J is TRBJ2-1 and V is TRBV30; 10 bases are shared with TRBD2. This CDR3 has 19 residues. Trimming removed 4 bases from V and 7 bases from J; junction bases left unmatched: 22. Germline V gene lookup returns CDR1 GTSNPN and CDR2 SVGIG (reference sequence). As DNA, the CDR3 is TGTGCCTGGACATCGGCTGGGGACCTAAGCGGGGGGGTTTGGAATGAGCAGTTCTTC. Protein sequence: CAWTSAGDLSGGVWNEQFF.

This clone was detected a few times. The genes are TRBV5-4 and TRBJ1-4; TRBD1 matches 7 bases. Unmatched junction bases numbered 5, after V lost 4 bases and J lost 11 bases. This CDR3 comprises 12 residues. From germline, CDR1 is SGHNT and CDR2 YYREEE (reference sequence). The CDR3 sequence is CASSQGQAKLFF. The CDR3 nucleotides read TGTGCCAGCAGCCAAGGACAGGCCAAACTGTTTTTT.